Listed here is a single T cell receptor beta chain. What it binds is not known. Other DNA sequences of this sample code for an identical CDR3. Only in-frame clones appear in the TCRdb table, and some are missing; sequencing was by immunoSEQ multiplex PCR. This sample carries 36,000 or so clones, around 82% of them seen once, and the ten largest clones take over 1.5%. The entry originates in a study of Siglec-9 on CD8 T cells in melanoma. Study-wide results and limits: An effector memory CD8+ T-cell subset seemingly accumulating in melanoma was reportedly marked and regulated by Siglec-9.

The CDR3 contains 15 residues. From germline, CDR1 is SGDLS and CDR2 YYNGEE. Germline trimming cut 2 bases from V and 4 bases from J; bases unmatched to any gene: 3. This clonotype was obtained from a human donor in good health. The rearrangement uses TRBV9 and TRBJ2-1; 10 positions agree with TRBD2. The sample comprised Siglec-9- CD8+ T cells sorted from blood. The CDR3 loop reads CASSVGLAEYNEQFF. CDR3 nucleotide sequence: TGTGCCAGCAGCGTCGGACTAGCGGAGTACAATGAGCAGTTCTTC.